This T cell receptor (beta chain) comes out of a study of blood T cell repertoires in COVID-19. Study background: The origin of the acute and convalescent COVID-19 samples was the United States, Italy and Spain. T cells, B-cell-depleted T cells, or PBMCs supplied cDNA or gDNA.

Original processing notes: Amplified reference gene primers provided the basis for estimating nucleated cell counts. The data were produced by immunoSEQ multiplex PCR, yet TCRdb's version contains in-frame clones alone and is incomplete. D and trimming come from the DNA, and the V and J calls and clone size come from that table. Of fewer than 700,000 clones listed, approximately 91% were seen once; the top ten hold 7.8%. The V and J ends lost 10 bases and 5 bases respectively, with 17 bases between them. From germline, CDR1 is LNHDA and CDR2 SQIVND (reference sequence). CDR3 length: 13 residues. A Seattle source enrolled patients during active infection and followed them longitudinally.

Sequenced: peripheral blood. The TCR comes from a woman aged 50 to 60 with COVID-19, enrolled during active disease. J is TRBJ1-1 and V is TRBV19; TRBD1 is a possible D gene (6 bases). The CDR3 region is CATRPQGETEAFF. Here the CDR3 DNA reads TGTGCCACCCGCCCACAGGGTGAGACTGAAGCTTTCTTT.